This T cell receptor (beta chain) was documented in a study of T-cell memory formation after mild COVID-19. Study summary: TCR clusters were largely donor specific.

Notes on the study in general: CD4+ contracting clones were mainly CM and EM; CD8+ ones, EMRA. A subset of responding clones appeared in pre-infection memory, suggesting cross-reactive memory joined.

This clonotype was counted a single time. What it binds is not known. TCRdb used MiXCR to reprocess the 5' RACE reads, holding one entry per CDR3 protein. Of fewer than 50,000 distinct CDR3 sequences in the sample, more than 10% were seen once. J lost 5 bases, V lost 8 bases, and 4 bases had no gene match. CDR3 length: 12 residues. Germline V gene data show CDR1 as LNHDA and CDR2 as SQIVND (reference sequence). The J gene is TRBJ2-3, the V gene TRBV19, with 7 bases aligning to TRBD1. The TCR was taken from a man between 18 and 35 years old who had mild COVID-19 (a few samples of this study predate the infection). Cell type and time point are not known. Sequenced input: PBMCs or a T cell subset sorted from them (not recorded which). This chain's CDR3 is CASDAGGDTQYF. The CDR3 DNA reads TGTGCCAGTGACGCAGGGGGAGATACGCAGTATTTT.